Each of the 3 T cell receptor beta chains below was sequenced from the same sample in a study of T cells in Graves' hyperthyroidism and ophthalmopathy. TCR beta CDR3 regions were amplified from RNA. Carried out on the TCR CDR3, a first-round RT-PCR used the HTBI primer set. TCRdb recomputed calls from the multiplex PCR reads with MiXCR, one row per CDR3 protein. The sample has 340,000 or so distinct CDR3 sequences, around a sixth seen once; the top ten hold around 35%. The sequenced sample was blood. These receptors were taken from a man aged 30 to 39 with Graves' hyperthyroidism.

In this sample, this clonotype turned up many times. This chain joins TRBV9 and TRBJ2-7; D might be TRBD2 (6 bases). The length of the CDR3 is 15 residues. From germline, CDR1 is SGDLS and CDR2 YYNGEE. The V end was cut by 2 bases, the J end by 0 bases, with 12 bases between. The CDR3 nucleotides read TGTGCCAGCAGCGTCGGGGACGGGAGCTCCTACGAGCAGTACTTC. This translates into CASSVGDGSSYEQYF.

The CDR3 region has the DNA TGTGCCAGCAGCTTAGCCCAGAGTGAGACCCAGTACTTC. Translated, it gives CASSLAQSETQYF. The J gene is TRBJ2-5, the V gene TRBV7-9; D gene uncertain. Trimming pared 0 bases from V and 5 bases from J, leaving 7 bases between. Germline CDR1 reads SEHNR; CDR2 reads FQNEAQ (reference sequence). This CDR3 region has 13 residues. The full variable domain, completed using reference TRBV7-9 and TRBJ2-5, is DTGVSQNPRHKITKRGQNVTFRCDPISEHNRLYWYRQTLGQGPEFLTYFQNEAQLEKSRLLSDRFSAERPKGSFSTLEIQRTEQGDSAMYLCASSLAQSETQYFGPGTRLLVL.

This clonotype was detected many times. The chain employs TRBV24-1 and TRBJ2-1; 10 bases are a match to TRBD1. The CDR3 runs 19 residues. Germline V CDR1 and CDR2: KGHDR, SFDVKD. The trim removed 6 bases at V and 6 bases at J, leaving 19 bases unmatched. This CDR3 is CATSPRSGQGSFRANEQFF. In DNA, the CDR3 is TGTGCCACCAGTCCCCGATCGGGACAGGGGTCTTTCAGAGCCAATGAGCAGTTCTTC.